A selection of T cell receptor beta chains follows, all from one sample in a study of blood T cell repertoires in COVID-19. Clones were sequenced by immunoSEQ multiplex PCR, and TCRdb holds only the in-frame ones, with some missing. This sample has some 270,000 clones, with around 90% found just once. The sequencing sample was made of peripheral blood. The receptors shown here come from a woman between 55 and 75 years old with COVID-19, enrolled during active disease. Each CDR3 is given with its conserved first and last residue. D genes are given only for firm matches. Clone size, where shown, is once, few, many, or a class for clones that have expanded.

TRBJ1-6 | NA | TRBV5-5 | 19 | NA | TGTGCCAGCAGCTTGTCCCGGGTGACGGGGAGCGCCTATAATTCACCCCTCCACTTT | CASSLSRVTGSAYNSPLHF
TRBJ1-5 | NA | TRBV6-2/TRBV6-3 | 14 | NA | TGTGCCAGCAGTTCCGACAGGTTGAATCAGCCCCAGCATTTT | CASSSDRLNQPQHF
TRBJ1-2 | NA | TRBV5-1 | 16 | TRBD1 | TGCGCCAGCAGCTGGGGACAGGGGGGATCTAACTATGGCTACACCTTC | CASSWGQGGSNYGYTF
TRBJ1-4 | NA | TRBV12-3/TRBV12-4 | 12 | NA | TGTGCCAGCAGAAAACTCGAGGAAAAACTGTTTTTT | CASRKLEEKLFF
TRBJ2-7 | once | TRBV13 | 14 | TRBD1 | TGTGCCAGCAGTTACGCCCAGGGGGCGTACGAGCAGTACTTC | CASSYAQGAYEQYF
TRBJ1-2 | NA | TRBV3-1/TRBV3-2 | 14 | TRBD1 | TGTGCCAGCAGCCAGACGACAGGGGACTATGGCTACACCTTC | CASSQTTGDYGYTF
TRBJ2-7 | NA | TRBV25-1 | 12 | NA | TGTGCCAGCAGTAAGGCCACGGGGGAGCAGTACTTC | CASSKATGEQYF
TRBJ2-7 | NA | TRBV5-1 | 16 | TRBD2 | TGCGCCAGCAGCCCCCACAAGGGGACTAGCGTCTACGAGCAGTACTTC | CASSPHKGTSVYEQYF
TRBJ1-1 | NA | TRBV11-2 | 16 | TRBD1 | TGTGCCAGCAGCTACGGACTTCGGACAGGGAACACTGAAGCTTTCTTT | CASSYGLRTGNTEAFF
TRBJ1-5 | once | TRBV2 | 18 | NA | TGTGCCAGCCGTTTTCTACCCGGGGGCGGGGGCGATGGGCAGCCCCAGCATTTT | CASRFLPGGGGDGQPQHF
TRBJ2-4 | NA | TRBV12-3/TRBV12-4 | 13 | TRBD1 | TGTGCCAGCAGAAGACAGGGACGGGACATTCAGTACTTC | CASRRQGRDIQYF
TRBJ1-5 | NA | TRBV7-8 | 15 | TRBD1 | TGTGCCAGCAGCTCCAGACAGGGTAGGGGTCAGCCCCAGCATTTT | CASSSRQGRGQPQHF
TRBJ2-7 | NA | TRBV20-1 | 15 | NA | TGCAGTGCTAGTCGCGGGGGCCGAGTATCCTACGAGCAGTACTTC | CSASRGGRVSYEQYF
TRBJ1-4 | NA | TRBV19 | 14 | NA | TGTGCCAGTAGCCCGACCCAGGATGGGGAAAAACTGTTTTTT | CASSPTQDGEKLFF
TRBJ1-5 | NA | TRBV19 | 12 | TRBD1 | TGTGCCACCCGGACAGGTTGGATGCCCCAGCATTTT | CATRTGWMPQHF
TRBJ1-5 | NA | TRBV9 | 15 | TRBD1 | TGTGCCAGCAGCGTAGCTGGACAGGTGGGTCAGCCCCAGCATTTT | CASSVAGQVGQPQHF
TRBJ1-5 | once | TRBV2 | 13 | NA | TGTGCCAGCAGTGAGGACAGAAATCAGCCCCAGCATTTT | CASSEDRNQPQHF
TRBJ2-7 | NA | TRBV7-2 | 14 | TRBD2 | TGTGCCAGCAGCTCCCGCGGGGGCTCCTACGAGCAGTACTTC | CASSSRGGSYEQYF
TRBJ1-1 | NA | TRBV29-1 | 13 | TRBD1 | TGCAGCGTGATGGGACAGGCGAACACTGAAGCTTTCTTT | CSVMGQANTEAFF
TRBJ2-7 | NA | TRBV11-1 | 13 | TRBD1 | TGTGCCAGGCCGACAGGGGTCTCCTACGAGCAGTACTTC | CARPTGVSYEQYF
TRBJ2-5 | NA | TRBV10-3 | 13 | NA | TGTGCCAGCGGGACAGAACTCCAAGAGACCCAGTACTTC | CASGTELQETQYF
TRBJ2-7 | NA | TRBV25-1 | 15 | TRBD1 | TGTGCCAGCAGTGATAGTAACAGGGGAACGTACGAGCAGTACTTC | CASSDSNRGTYEQYF
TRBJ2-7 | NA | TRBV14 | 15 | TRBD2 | TGTGCCAGCAGCCAGGCAGCGGGGGGACTCTGGGAGCAGTACTTC | CASSQAAGGLWEQYF
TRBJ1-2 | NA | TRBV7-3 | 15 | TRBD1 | TGTGCCAGCAGCCCAAACACAGGGGGAGACTATGGCTACACCTTC | CASSPNTGGDYGYTF
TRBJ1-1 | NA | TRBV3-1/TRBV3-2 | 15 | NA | TGTGCCAGCAGCCAATTGCAGGGTGGAAAAACTGAAGCTTTCTTT | CASSQLQGGKTEAFF
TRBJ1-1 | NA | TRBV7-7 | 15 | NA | TGTGCCAGCAGCCCACTATCGGGGGGCGAAACTGAAGCTTTCTTT | CASSPLSGGETEAFF
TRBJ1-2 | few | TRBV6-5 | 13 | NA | TGTGCCAGCAGTTTGGGGGCCGGCTATGGCTACACCTTC | CASSLGAGYGYTF
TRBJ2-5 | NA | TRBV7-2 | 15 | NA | TGTGCCAGCAGCTTAGCCTTGCAGGGAGGAGCGACCCAGTACTTC | CASSLALQGGATQYF
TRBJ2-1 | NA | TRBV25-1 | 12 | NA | TGTGCCAGCAGTGAATACCGTGCCGGGCAGTTCTTC | CASSEYRAGQFF
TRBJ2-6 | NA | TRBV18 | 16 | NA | TGTGCCAGCTTGCGGCCGTCGAACGTCCGGGCCAACGTCCTGACTTTC | CASLRPSNVRANVLTF
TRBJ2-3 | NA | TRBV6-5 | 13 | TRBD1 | TGTGCCAGCGTAGGACAGGGTTGGAGTACGCAGTATTTT | CASVGQGWSTQYF
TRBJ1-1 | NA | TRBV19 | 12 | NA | TGTGCCAGAACTGGACGGGGCACTGAAGCTTTCTTT | CARTGRGTEAFF
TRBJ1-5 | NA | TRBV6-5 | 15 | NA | TGTGCCAGCAGTTCTGTGGCCAGGGGTTATCAGCCCCAGCATTTT | CASSSVARGYQPQHF
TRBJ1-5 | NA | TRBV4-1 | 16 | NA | TGCGCCAGCAGCCAATCGATCCCAGGGGGCAATCAGCCCCAGCATTTT | CASSQSIPGGNQPQHF
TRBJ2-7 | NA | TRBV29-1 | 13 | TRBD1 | TGCAGCGCTAGCGGACAGGGGAGGTCCGAGCAGTACTTC | CSASGQGRSEQYF
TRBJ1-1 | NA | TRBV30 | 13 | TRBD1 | TGTGCCGCGACAGGGGTTATGAACACTGAAGCTTTCTTT | CAATGVMNTEAFF
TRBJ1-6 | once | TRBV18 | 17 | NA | TGTGCCAGCTCACCACCGAACCGGGGAATGGGGAATTCACCCCTCCACTTT | CASSPPNRGMGNSPLHF
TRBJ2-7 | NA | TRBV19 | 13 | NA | TGTGCCAGTAGCCTCTCCTTAACCTACGAGCAGTACTTC | CASSLSLTYEQYF
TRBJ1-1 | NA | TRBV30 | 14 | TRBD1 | TGTGCTTATGAAGGACAGGGGGCGTTTACTGAAGCTTTCTTT | CAYEGQGAFTEAFF
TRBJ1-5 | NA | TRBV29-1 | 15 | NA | TGCAGCGTTGTGGGCAGATTCCTATCAAGTGAGCCCCAGCATTTT | CSVVGRFLSSEPQHF
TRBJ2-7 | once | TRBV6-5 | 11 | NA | TGTGCCAGCAGGAATAGCGACGAGCAGTACTTC | CASRNSDEQYF
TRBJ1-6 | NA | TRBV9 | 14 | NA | TGTGCCAGCAGCGTAGGGCAACCCGATTCACCCCTCCACTTT | CASSVGQPDSPLHF